These 16 T cell receptor beta chains originate from one sample sequenced in a study of blood T cells in healthy people across ages (dated by TCRdb to the mid-2010s). Library creation used 5' RACE. Sequencing relied on an Illumina HiSeq 2500. A second PCR of about 7 to 12 cycles was run with a J-beta primer mix and a sample-barcoded 5' primer. TCRdb itself trimmed the public reads at Q25 with fastp, ran MiXCR and retained productive beta chains. Every entry covers one CDR3 protein and lists the most common genes and DNA from its rows. The sample data list about 1,400,000 distinct CDR3 sequences, and 59% of these were observed just once. Over 5% of the sample goes to the ten largest clones. Material: blood. The receptor source for this set is a man between 18 and 35 years old in good health.

The CDR3 is CASSYLTGTAWLKQYF. CDR3 in DNA: TGTGCCAGCAGTTACCTCACCGGGACGGCCTGGCTCAAGCAGTACTTC. The rearrangement links TRBV6-2 or TRBV6-3 to TRBJ2-7, with D possibly called TRBD1 or TRBD2 (5 bases each). Germline-derived CDR1 and CDR2 are MNHEY and SVGEGT. This CDR3 contains 16 residues. Between the trimmed V and J ends, which lost 2 bases and 8 bases, there was a span of 22 bases.

Written as DNA, the CDR3 is TGTGCCAGTAGTTGGACAGGGGGAAGTGAGACCCAGTACTTC. Translation: CASSWTGGSETQYF. V and J are TRBV19 and TRBJ2-7; 10 bases are a match to TRBD1. The DNA end lines up better with TRBJ2-5; the J call may be wrong. The CDR3 loop spans 14 amino acids. Germline-derived CDR1 and CDR2 are LNHDA and SQIVND (reference sequence).

The chain is built from TRBV5-1 and TRBJ2-5; 14 nucleotides agree with TRBD2. V lost 4 bases to trimming and J lost 12 bases; unmatched junction nucleotides: 11. Germline V CDR1 and CDR2: SGHRS, YFSETQ. This CDR3 is 15 amino acids long. This CDR3 is CASSAAGLAGEKEYF. The CDR3 DNA sequence: TGCGCCAGCAGCGCAGCGGGACTAGCGGGAGAAAAGGAGTACTTC.

This clonotype has only a few counts. The chain combines TRBV27 with TRBJ2-7, with 7 bases matching TRBD2. Germline values: CDR1 MNHEY, CDR2 SMNVEV (reference sequence). V lost 6 bases, J lost 6 bases, and 11 bases stayed unmatched. CDR3 length: 14 amino acids. The CDR3 DNA is TGTGCCAGCAGGGGGGGGGGTCTATTACGCGAGCAGTACTTC. Translation gives CASRGGGLLREQYF.

This CDR3 reads CASSPEGPVSPLHF. The CDR3 DNA is TGCGCCAGCAGCCCGGAGGGGCCGGTCTCACCCCTCCACTTT. V and J are TRBV4-3 and TRBJ1-6; D is possibly TRBD1 (5 bases). The CDR3 runs 14 residues. V lost 4 bases to trimming and J lost 10 bases, with 14 bases between them. Germline CDR1 reads LGHNA; CDR2 reads YSLEER.

The chain has TRBV4-2 and TRBJ2-7, with 9 bases aligning to TRBD2. V was pared by 2 bases and J by 7 bases, with 15 bases of the junction left unmatched. The CDR3 totals 17 residues. Germline V gene data show CDR1 as LGHNA and CDR2 as YNFKEQ. CDR3 amino acids: CASSQLGASGNYNEQYF. As DNA, the CDR3 is TGTGCCAGCAGCCAACTTGGGGCTAGCGGGAACTACAATGAGCAGTACTTC.

V is TRBV6-1 and J is TRBJ1-5; no firm D call. V was pared by 4 bases and J by 0 bases, with 10 bases between. Germline V CDR1 and CDR2: MNHNS, SASEGT. This CDR3 is built from 15 residues. In DNA form, the CDR3 reads TGTGCCAGCAGTGTTTATTGGGGTAGCAATCAGCCCCAGCATTTT. It translates to CASSVYWGSNQPQHF.

This chain joins TRBV7-2 and TRBJ2-3, with 7 bases lining up with TRBD2. The germline V gene encodes CDR1 SGHTA and CDR2 FQGNSA. This CDR3 region has 16 residues. J lost 4 bases, V lost 1 base, and 8 bases had no gene match. CDR3 amino acids: CASSLVGGGRADTQYF. The CDR3, as DNA: TGTGCCAGCAGCTTAGTCGGCGGGGGTCGAGCAGATACGCAGTATTTT.

The chain uses TRBV6-6 and TRBJ2-3, with D hard to call. Germline CDR1 is MNHNY and CDR2 is SVGAGI (reference sequence). V shed 10 bases and J shed 4 bases, with 9 bases lying between them. This CDR3 has 11 amino acids. The CDR3, as DNA: TGTGCCACCGGTCTTGCAGATACGCAGTATTTT. Translation gives CATGLADTQYF.

This clonotype appeared a few times. V usage is TRBV13 and J usage is TRBJ2-6; TRBD1 matches at 9 bases. Germline-derived CDR1 and CDR2 are PRHDT and FYEKMQ (reference sequence). The length of the CDR3 is 17 residues. Losses at the gene ends were 3 bases for V and 1 base for J; bases not matched to a gene: 4. The CDR3 sequence: CASSFGTGRSGANVLTF. The CDR3 DNA is TGTGCCAGCAGCTTCGGGACAGGGAGGTCTGGGGCCAACGTCCTGACTTTC.

The V gene is TRBV5-1, the J gene TRBJ2-5; 7 nucleotides agree with TRBD1. Germline CDR1 and CDR2: SGHRS and YFSETQ. The CDR3 covers 16 residues. J gave up 3 bases and V 9 bases, and 17 bases lay outside the gene matches. The CDR3 region is CATQGNRDRVKETQYF. The CDR3 bases are TGCGCCACCCAGGGTAATCGGGACAGAGTGAAAGAGACCCAGTACTTC.

This chain connects TRBV20-1 to TRBJ2-1; D may be TRBD2 (5 bases). The CDR3 sequence is 12 residues long. V gave up 6 bases and J gave up 7 bases, with 13 bases separating them. Germline CDR1 reads DFQATT; CDR2 reads SNEGSKA (reference sequence). CDR3 in amino acids: CSAAGIGNEQFF. The DNA of the CDR3 is TGCAGTGCCGCGGGTATCGGGAATGAGCAGTTCTTC.

The gene calls are TRBV4-2 and TRBJ2-5, with D maybe TRBD2 (6 bases). V was trimmed by 0 bases and J by 1 base, leaving 9 bases between them. Germline-derived CDR1 and CDR2 are LGHNA and YNFKEQ. The CDR3 runs to 15 residues. The CDR3 loop reads CASSQDRGAQETQYF. The DNA of the CDR3 is TGTGCCAGCAGCCAAGATCGCGGGGCCCAAGAGACCCAGTACTTC.

The CDR3: CASSHPSGLEQYF. The CDR3 DNA sequence: TGTGCCAGCAGCCATCCTAGCGGCCTCGAGCAGTACTTC. J is TRBJ2-7 and V is TRBV3-1, with 7 bases matching TRBD2. Germline loops: CDR1 LGHDT, CDR2 YNNKEL (reference sequence). This CDR3 is built from 13 residues. V was clipped by 3 bases and J by 6 bases; unmatched bases: 5.

The chain links TRBV27 to TRBJ1-5, with D perhaps matching TRBD1 (5 bases). Germline lookup yields CDR1 MNHEY and CDR2 SMNVEV (reference sequence). The CDR3 spans 13 residues. Trimming pared 5 bases from V and 4 bases from J, leaving 9 bases between. The CDR3 DNA sequence: TGTGCCAGCAGTATCAGGGAAAATCAGCCCCAGCATTTT. Translating gives CASSIRENQPQHF.

Only a few counts were recorded for this clonotype. This sequence joins TRBV4-1 and TRBJ2-5, with 11 bases fitting TRBD2. The CDR3 totals 17 residues. V was clipped by 4 bases and J by 5 bases; unmatched bases: 12. Germline V gene data show CDR1 as MGHRA and CDR2 as YSYEKL. CDR3 nucleotides: TGCGCCAGCAGCCCCACATCCCTAGCGGGGGGCGGGGAGACCCAGTACTTC. Protein sequence: CASSPTSLAGGGETQYF.